The 27 T cell receptor beta chains given below trace back to one sample, sequenced in a study of metastatic and nonmetastatic thyroid tumors. Among the patients, none had received any treatment before thyroid surgery. MiXCR re-clonotyped the PCR reads for TCRdb. The repertoire consists of around 17,000 clones, with under 25% occurring once and the leading ten covering around a fifth. Sample: adjacent normal tissue. Receptors were obtained from a female donor with papillary thyroid cancer or a benign thyroid nodule (not recorded which). Some clones in this sample may be carry-over from other donors' samples.

The chain recombines TRBV7-2 with TRBJ2-7; D is undetermined. The germline V and J ends were trimmed by 8 bases and 2 bases, with 7 bases remaining between them. The CDR3 runs 11 residues. Germline V gene lookup returns CDR1 SGHTA and CDR2 FQGNSA. CDR3 in DNA: TGTGCCAGCGCCCGGGCCTACGAGCAGTACTTC. This translates into CASARAYEQYF. The complete variable domain, with remaining parts taken from reference TRBV7-2 and TRBJ2-7, reads GAGVSQSPSNKVTEKGKDVELRCDPISGHTALYWYRQSLGQGLEFLIYFQGNSAPDKSGLPSDRFSAERTGGSVSTLTIQRTQQEDSAVYLCASARAYEQYFGPGTRLTVT.

There are many counts of this clone. V is TRBV13 and J is TRBJ1-1; 9 bases are shared with TRBD1. The CDR3 runs to 16 residues. The V and J ends lost 6 bases and 3 bases, in that order; junction bases with no gene match: 11. Per germline, CDR1 PRHDT and CDR2 FYEKMQ (reference sequence). CDR3: CASSRGDRESDTEAFF. The CDR3 DNA sequence: TGTGCCAGCAGTCGAGGGGACAGGGAATCGGACACTGAAGCTTTCTTT. The variable domain in full, completed from reference TRBV13 and TRBJ1-1, reads AAGVIQSPRHLIKEKRETATLKCYPIPRHDTVYWYQQGPGQDPQFLISFYEKMQSDKGSIPDRFSAQQFSDYHSELNMSSLELGDSALYFCASSRGDRESDTEAFFGQGTRLTVV.

This sequence joins TRBV6-6 and TRBJ2-7; TRBD1 aligns across 7 bases. Germline CDR1 and CDR2: MNHNY and SVGAGI (reference sequence). The length of the CDR3 is 15 residues. V shed 0 bases, J shed 5 bases, and the junction held 7 bases outside the gene matches. DNA of the CDR3: TGTGCCAGCAGTTACTCCCGGGACAGTCCCCACGAGCAGTACTTC. Translation gives CASSYSRDSPHEQYF.

The chain recombines TRBV6-2 or TRBV6-3 with TRBJ1-3; the D gene is possibly TRBD1 (5 bases). The CDR3 loop spans 16 amino acids. The V and J ends lost 6 bases and 6 bases respectively, with 21 bases between them. CDR1 is MNHEY and CDR2 is SVGEGT in the germline V gene. The CDR3 DNA reads TGTGCCAGCAGCCCCCTCCGGCAGGGAGGCGAAAACACCATATATTTT. Encoded protein: CASSPLRQGGENTIYF.

This clone turned up a few times. This chain uses TRBV6-1 with TRBJ1-2; D remains ambiguous. Trimming pared 3 bases from V and 5 bases from J, leaving 10 bases between. There are 13 residues in the CDR3. The V gene's germline CDR1 is MNHNS and CDR2 SASEGT. In DNA form, the CDR3 reads TGTGCCAGCAGTGACAGGACGGATTATGGCTACACCTTC. It encodes CASSDRTDYGYTF.

This clone was detected a few times. This sequence joins TRBV28 and TRBJ1-2; TRBD1 matches 7 bases. CDR1 is MDHEN, CDR2 SYDVKM, per germline. V dropped 4 bases and J dropped 4; count of bases not matched to a gene: 3. The CDR3 length is 13 residues. The CDR3 nucleotides read TGTGCCAGCAGTTCGGGACAGATCTATGGCTACACCTTC. Amino acid sequence: CASSSGQIYGYTF.

By share, this clone counts as medium-sized (0.01 to 0.1%). Just one base apart from a much larger clone, this may be a read error. V is TRBV6-2 or TRBV6-3 and J is TRBJ2-4; 9 nucleotides agree with TRBD2. Germline CDR1 reads MNHEY; CDR2 reads SVGEGT. Trimming took 8 bases from V and 9 from J; bases not matched to a gene: 11. CDR3 length: 14 amino acids. The CDR3 sequence is CASCLSSRGGIQYF. In DNA form, the CDR3 reads TGTGCCAGCTGCCTTTCATCGCGGGGGGGCATTCAGTACTTC.

In this sample, this clone turned up a few times. This sequence joins TRBV5-1 and TRBJ1-2; D gene unclear. This CDR3 has 14 residues. Germline V gene lookup returns CDR1 SGHRS and CDR2 YFSETQ. Trimming pared 4 bases from V and 7 bases from J, leaving 17 bases between. CDR3 sequence: CASSPRAGMGGYTF. In nucleotides, the CDR3 is TGCGCCAGCAGCCCCCGAGCGGGGATGGGTGGCTACACCTTC. The full variable domain, with the rest looked up from reference TRBV5-1 and TRBJ1-2, is KAGVTQTPRYLIKTRGQQVTLSCSPISGHRSVSWYQQTPGQGLQFLFEYFSETQRNKGNFPGRFSGRQFSNSRSEMNVSTLELGDSALYLCASSPRAGMGGYTFGSGTRLTVV.

The rearrangement links TRBV5-1 to TRBJ1-1; 8 bases are a match to TRBD1. CDR1 is SGHRS and CDR2 is YFSETQ in the germline V gene. The trim removed 5 bases at V and 2 bases at J, leaving 2 bases unmatched. This CDR3 spans 13 amino acids. CDR3 loop: CASRTGVNTEAFF. The CDR3 nucleotides are TGCGCCAGCAGGACAGGGGTTAACACTGAAGCTTTCTTT.

The table lists this clone with a few counts. In DNA form, the CDR3 reads TGTGCCAGCAGGTCGAGCGCTAGCGGGAGCCCTTACAATGAGCAGTTCTTC. Residues: CASRSSASGSPYNEQFF. The chain joins TRBV6-1 to TRBJ2-1; 10 positions match TRBD2. V lost 6 bases to trimming and J lost 4 bases; unmatched junction nucleotides: 12. Per germline, CDR1 MNHNS and CDR2 SASEGT. The CDR3 sequence is 17 residues long.

This clone was seen a handful of times. The V and J genes are TRBV4-1 and TRBJ2-4; D is unclear. Trimming shortened V by 2 bases and J by 5 bases, and 1 base separated the two germline ends. The CDR3 contains 11 residues. Germline V gene data show CDR1 as MGHRA and CDR2 as YSYEKL. The CDR3 DNA reads TGCGCCAGCAGCCAACAAAACATTCAGTACTTC. Encoded protein: CASSQQNIQYF.

At least ten counts were recorded for this clone. This chain joins TRBV20-1 and TRBJ1-4, with D maybe TRBD1 (5 bases). CDR3 length: 15 amino acids. Germline V CDR1 and CDR2: DFQATT, SNEGSKA (reference sequence). V was pared by 0 bases and J by 8 bases, with 16 bases between. CDR3 nucleotide sequence: TGCAGTGCTAGAGAGTCCCAGGACATCGGCGAAAAACTGTTTTTT. Translating gives CSARESQDIGEKLFF.

In this sample, this clone turned up a few times. The chain combines TRBV13 with TRBJ2-1; D tentatively reads TRBD1 or TRBD2 (5 bases each). Germline CDR1 reads PRHDT; CDR2 reads FYEKMQ (reference sequence). V gave up 1 base and J gave up 2 bases, with 15 bases separating them. CDR3 size: 17 residues. The CDR3 nucleotides read TGTGCCAGCAGCTTAGATCTCGACGGGACGACCTACAATGAGCAGTTCTTC. The encoded protein is CASSLDLDGTTYNEQFF.

J is TRBJ1-2 and V is TRBV5-6; D call uncertain. V lost 5 bases to trimming and J lost 10 bases, with 15 bases between them. CDR1 is SGHDT, CDR2 YYEEEE, per germline. The CDR3 runs to 12 residues. The CDR3 coding sequence is TGTGCCAGCAGGGTTAGAGTCGTTGACTACACCTTC. Translating gives CASRVRVVDYTF.

The genes are TRBV15 and TRBJ2-7; TRBD1 is a possible D gene (6 bases). Deletions cut 0 bases from V and 3 bases from J, with 18 bases between. The CDR3 extends over 17 amino acids. Germline assignment: CDR1 LNHNV and CDR2 YYDKDF (reference sequence). The CDR3 nucleotides read TGTGCCACCAGCAGAGATCGCGGACAGAGTCTAATCTACGAGCAGTACTTC. Translated: CATSRDRGQSLIYEQYF.

This clone was seen only a few times. V usage is TRBV13 and J usage is TRBJ2-7; unclear D gene. The CDR3 spans 16 residues. The V end lost 3 bases, the J end lost 0 bases, and 15 bases lay between the germline ends. The V gene's germline CDR1 is PRHDT and CDR2 FYEKMQ (reference sequence). Here the CDR3 DNA reads TGTGCCAGCAGCTTTACCGTTTTGAACCCCTCCTACGAGCAGTACTTC. Translating gives CASSFTVLNPSYEQYF.

This sequence joins TRBV27 and TRBJ1-5; D not resolved. V was cut by 2 bases and J by 3 bases, with 5 bases left in between. The CDR3 contains 13 residues. Germline values: CDR1 MNHEY, CDR2 SMNVEV (reference sequence). Written as DNA, the CDR3 is TGTGCCAGCAGTTTAACGATCAATCAGCCCCAGCATTTT. Translation: CASSLTINQPQHF.

The rearrangement links TRBV2 to TRBJ2-1, with D hard to call. Germline V gene sequence: CDR1 SNHLY, CDR2 FYNNEI. The CDR3 has 11 residues. The V end was cut by 5 bases, the J end by 5 bases, with 4 bases between. CDR3: CASSYDNEQFF. In nucleotides, the CDR3 is TGTGCCAGCAGTTACGACAATGAGCAGTTCTTC.

This clone was found a few times. Other DNA sequences from this sample encode an identical CDR3 as well. The chain is built from TRBV5-1 and TRBJ2-1; no clear D. V lost 1 base, J lost 5 bases, and 13 bases lay in between. This CDR3 is 15 amino acids long. Per germline, CDR1 SGHRS and CDR2 YFSETQ. The CDR3 DNA is TGCGCCAGCAGCTTGACGTCAGTCGCCGACAATGAGCAGTTCTTC. This encodes CASSLTSVADNEQFF.

This clone was counted ten times or more. The chain uses TRBV28 and TRBJ1-3, with D hard to call. Germline V lookup: CDR1 MDHEN, CDR2 SYDVKM. The CDR3 loop spans 16 amino acids. Trimming stripped 5 bases from V and 3 bases from J, with 17 bases between. CDR3 nucleotides: TGTGCCAGCAGTCCCTTCACGAGGGTGGGTGGAAACACCATATATTTT. It codes for CASSPFTRVGGNTIYF.

This clone has a single count. J is TRBJ2-3 and V is TRBV5-1; D call uncertain. The CDR3 has 15 residues. Per the germline V gene, CDR1 is SGHRS and CDR2 is YFSETQ. V dropped 0 bases and J dropped 0 bases, with 8 bases sitting between them. CDR3 coding DNA: TGCGCCAGCAGCTTGGGCGGAGAGAGCACAGATACGCAGTATTTT. Translation gives CASSLGGESTDTQYF.

This clone has only a few counts. No conserved phenylalanine or tryptophan is present at the end of the CDR3, so a read error is the likely explanation. The limits of the CDR3 on the DNA are not certain, so only TCRdb's listed CDR3 is given. The chain carries TRBV7-9 and TRBJ2-7; the table's D call, TRBD1, was not checked against the DNA. The germline gives CDR1 SEHNR, CDR2 FQNEAQ (reference sequence). The CDR3 extends over 10 residues, inclusive of both ends. The CDR3 is CASSSGTGYY.

This clone occurred a few times. Relative to the germline gene, one junction end is altered; a read error may explain this. Other DNA sequences within the sample encode an identical CDR3. The rearrangement links TRBV20-1 to TRBJ1-1; D is perhaps TRBD1 (5 bases). The V gene's germline CDR1 is DFQATT and CDR2 SNEGSKA (reference sequence). This CDR3 is built from 15 residues. CDR3 protein: CSARVFAGMNTEAFF. The DNA of the CDR3 is TGCAGTGCTAGAGTCTTTGCAGGGATGAACACCGAAGCTTTCTTT.

The V and J genes are TRBV20-1 and TRBJ1-5; unclear D gene. Germline V gene lookup returns CDR1 DFQATT and CDR2 SNEGSKA (reference sequence). V lost 0 bases and J lost 6, with 6 bases in between. The CDR3 totals 12 residues. The CDR3 bases are TGCAGTGCTAGAGAGTCGACTCAGCCCCAGCATTTT. Translation: CSARESTQPQHF.

About this clone: A read error may account for a junction end that differs from germline. V usage is TRBV7-2 and J usage is TRBJ1-2; D is undetermined. Germline assignment: CDR1 SGHTA and CDR2 FQGNSA. The CDR3 has 15 residues. This CDR3 reads CASCLVGFPNYGYTF. The CDR3 coding sequence is TGTGCCAGCTGCTTAGTCGGCTTTCCTAACTATGGCTACACCTTC.

This clone has more than one count but fewer than ten. This chain uses TRBV11-2 with TRBJ1-3; TRBD1 matches at 8 bases. The CDR3 has 17 residues. Trimming cost V 4 bases and J 0 bases; bases outside gene matches: 8. Germline assignment: CDR1 SGHAT and CDR2 FQNNGV. CDR3 region: CASSSQGGSHSGNTIYF. In DNA, the CDR3 is TGTGCCAGCAGCTCACAGGGGGGCTCTCACTCTGGAAACACCATATATTTT.

This clone was recorded a few times. The chain joins TRBV10-3 to TRBJ1-2; a weak D match, TRBD1 (5 bases). The CDR3 covers 13 residues. CDR1 and CDR2 from the germline V gene are ENHRY and SYGVKD. The germline V and J ends were trimmed by 4 bases and 5 bases, with 11 bases remaining between them. CDR3 protein: CAISGDGAYGYTF. The CDR3 region has the DNA TGTGCCATCAGTGGTGATGGGGCGTATGGCTACACCTTC.